These 30 T cell receptor beta chains originate from one sample sequenced in a study of OX40 agonist ivuxolimab in advanced cancers. Sequenced by immunoSEQ multiplex PCR; TCRdb stores in-frame clones only, minus some. This sample has around 80,000 clones, with under 90% found just once. The sample was CD4+ or CD8+ T cells sorted from blood, taken in a trial of the OX40 agonist ivuxolimab. The receptors derive from an adult with an advanced solid tumor such as melanoma, head and neck, liver or kidney cancer.

This clone was picked up one time. The rearrangement uses TRBV2 and TRBJ2-2; 8 bases align to TRBD1. The CDR3 consists of 15 residues. The germline V gene encodes CDR1 SNHLY and CDR2 FYNNEI. V lost 4 bases, J lost 9 bases, and 10 bases stayed unmatched. For the CDR3, the DNA is TGTGCCAGCAGTGGAACAGGGGGGCCCATGAGGGAGCTGTTTTTT. Translating it yields CASSGTGGPMRELFF. Drawing the rest from reference TRBV2 and TRBJ2-2, the complete variable domain is EPEVTQTPSHQVTQMGQEVILRCVPISNHLYFYWYRQILGQKVEFLVSFYNNEISEKSEIFDDQFSVERPDGSNFTLKIRSTKLEDSAMYFCASSGTGGPMRELFFGEGSRLTVL.

This clone was found a few times. The V gene is TRBV7-2, the J gene TRBJ2-1; D may be TRBD2 (6 bases). The CDR3 runs 14 residues. Germline-derived CDR1 and CDR2 are SGHTA and FQGNSA. Between the trimmed V and J ends, which lost 5 bases and 10 bases, there was a span of 18 bases. The CDR3 sequence is CASSQGTGAGEQFF. The CDR3 DNA reads as TGTGCCAGCAGCCAAGGGACTGGCGCAGGGGAGCAGTTCTTC.

V is TRBV7-9 and J is TRBJ1-1; 9 bases line up with TRBD1. Germline V lookup: CDR1 SEHNR, CDR2 FQNEAQ (reference sequence). V lost 1 base to trimming and J lost 5 bases; unmatched junction nucleotides: 2. The CDR3 has 14 residues. The CDR3 coding sequence is TGTGCCAGCAGCTTAGGGACAGGGGAGACTGAAGCTTTCTTT. This codes for CASSLGTGETEAFF.

This chain joins TRBV19 and TRBJ1-4; D unresolved. Trimming cost V 8 bases and J 6 bases, with 16 bases left between them. CDR3 length equals 14 residues. The germline V gene encodes CDR1 LNHDA and CDR2 SQIVND (reference sequence). The CDR3 is CASGVTGPDEKLFF. CDR3 bases: TGTGCCAGTGGAGTCACGGGTCCCGATGAAAAACTGTTTTTT.

This rearrangement joins TRBV7-2 to TRBJ2-3; possibly TRBD2 for D (5 bases). The CDR3 totals 14 residues. Germline V gene lookup returns CDR1 SGHTA and CDR2 FQGNSA. V lost 5 bases, J lost 2 bases, and 11 bases lay in between. The CDR3 DNA reads TGTGCCAGCAGCCCCACTCGGGACACAGATACGCAGTATTTT. Translating it yields CASSPTRDTDTQYF.

The CDR3 DNA follows: TGTGCCAGCAGCTCTTACTACGAGCAGTACTTC. It is translated as CASSSYYEQYF. The chain has TRBV7-8 and TRBJ2-7; D is unclear. The CDR3 is made up of 11 amino acids. V lost 4 bases to trimming and J lost 3 bases, with 4 bases between them. Germline assignment: CDR1 SGHVS and CDR2 FQNEAQ. The entire variable domain, with the rest obtained from reference TRBV7-8 and TRBJ2-7, is as follows: GAGVSQSPRYKVAKRGQDVALRCDPISGHVSLFWYQQALGQGPEFLTYFQNEAQLDKSGLPSDRFFAERPEGSVSTLKIQRTQQEDSAVYLCASSSYYEQYFGPGTRLTVT.

The CDR3, as DNA: TGTGCCATCAAAAAACAGGGAGATAGCAATCAGCCCCAGCATTTT. Its protein product is CAIKKQGDSNQPQHF. The V call is TRBV10-3, the J call TRBJ1-5, with D tentatively TRBD1 (6 bases). The CDR3 is made up of 15 amino acids. Trimming removed 7 bases from V and 0 bases from J, with 13 bases in between. Germline lookup yields CDR1 ENHRY and CDR2 SYGVKD.

The chain links TRBV28 to TRBJ1-2; 8 nucleotides align to TRBD1. V trimming: 8 bases; J trimming: 7 bases; junction bases outside the gene matches: 9. The germline V gene encodes CDR1 MDHEN and CDR2 SYDVKM. This CDR3 spans 13 amino acids. CDR3 in DNA: TGTGCCAGCCGTACAGGGGGACTCCTTGGCTACACCTTC. Encoded protein: CASRTGGLLGYTF.

This sequence joins TRBV7-2 and TRBJ1-5; unclear D gene. The length of the CDR3 is 15 residues. V dropped 2 bases and J dropped 2 bases, with 10 bases sitting between them. CDR1 is SGHTA and CDR2 is FQGNSA in the germline V gene. CDR3 protein: CASSLSWVGNQPQHF. The CDR3 DNA follows: TGTGCCAGCAGCTTATCTTGGGTGGGCAATCAGCCCCAGCATTTT.

This clone has only one observation. The chain carries TRBV7-2 and TRBJ2-2, with 7 bases identical to TRBD1. The ends lost 2 bases at V and 3 bases at J; junction bases unmatched: 9. Germline CDR1 SGHTA, CDR2 FQGNSA. The CDR3 consists of 17 residues. In DNA, the CDR3 is TGTGCCAGCAGCTTAATGGCAGGGGGTCCTTACACCGGGGAGCTGTTTTTT. It yields the protein CASSLMAGGPYTGELFF.

This clone was seen more than once but under ten times. CDR3 sequence (DNA): TGCGCCAGCAGCCAAGAGTCAGCTGGGGAGCTGTTTTTT. It encodes CASSQESAGELFF. The rearrangement uses TRBV4-1 and TRBJ2-2; D not resolved. The germline gives CDR1 MGHRA, CDR2 YSYEKL. The CDR3 has 13 residues. Trimming removed 0 bases at V and 8 bases at J, with 7 bases between.

This clone was found once. The CDR3 spells CASSFSRITDTQYF. The CDR3, as DNA: TGTGCCAGCAGCTTTAGCAGGATCACAGATACGCAGTATTTT. This sequence joins TRBV5-4 and TRBJ2-3; no definite D call. This CDR3 is built from 14 residues. Germline CDR1 reads SGHNT; CDR2 reads YYREEE (reference sequence). The V and J ends lost 2 bases and 2 bases respectively, with 9 bases between them.

The chain couples TRBV20-1 to TRBJ1-1, with no clear D. Germline lookup yields CDR1 DFQATT and CDR2 SNEGSKA (reference sequence). The CDR3 consists of 11 residues. V lost 3 bases and J lost 7, with 9 bases in between. The CDR3 protein is CSASRAGEAFF. The DNA of the CDR3 is TGCAGTGCTAGTCGGGCAGGTGAAGCTTTCTTT.

This sequence joins TRBV10-1 and TRBJ2-7; D might be TRBD1 (6 bases). Trimming took off 9 bases at V and 2 bases at J, with 14 bases between the two ends. The CDR3 has 13 residues. Germline assignment: CDR1 WNHNN and CDR2 SYGVQD (reference sequence). The CDR3 protein is CARRQGSPYEQYV. In nucleotides, the CDR3 is TGCGCCAGGCGGCAGGGGTCCCCCTACGAGCAGTACGTC.

The table lists this clone with a count of one. This sequence joins TRBV28 and TRBJ2-4; D remains unclear. Between the trimmed V and J ends, which lost 2 bases and 5 bases, there was a span of 19 bases. The germline CDR1 and CDR2 sequences are MDHEN and SYDVKM. This CDR3 region has 17 residues. The CDR3 sequence is CASSLESPSPRENIQYF. The CDR3 DNA reads TGTGCCAGCAGTTTAGAGTCGCCCTCACCTCGAGAAAACATTCAGTACTTC.

The chain is built from TRBV12-5 and TRBJ2-7; tentatively, D is TRBD1 (6 bases). Germline loops: CDR1 LGHNT, CDR2 FRNRAP. The CDR3 covers 15 residues. V was clipped by 2 bases and J by 0 bases, with 11 bases between them. In DNA form, the CDR3 reads TGTGCTAGTGGTTTGACAGACAGGTGCTCCTACGAGCAGTACGTC. It codes for CASGLTDRCSYEQYV.

This chain uses TRBV7-9 with TRBJ1-6; the D gene is possibly TRBD1 (6 bases). CDR3 length equals 16 residues. Germline values: CDR1 SEHNR, CDR2 FQNEAQ (reference sequence). The V end lost 1 base, the J end lost 13 bases, and 20 bases lay between the germline ends. The CDR3 nucleotides are TGTGCCAGCAGCTTAGGAGCCGGGGGCGGAACGGGTCCCCTCCACTTT. This sequence encodes CASSLGAGGGTGPLHF.

The chain couples TRBV6-5 to TRBJ1-5; D remains unclear. V was cut by 3 bases and J by 7 bases, with 13 bases left in between. The length of the CDR3 is 14 residues. The germline CDR1 and CDR2 sequences are MNHEY and SVGAGI. The DNA for the CDR3 is TGTGCCAGCAGTTATCGAATGGGCGCGCAGCCCCAGCATTTT. The encoded protein is CASSYRMGAQPQHF.

The chain is built from TRBV7-2 and TRBJ2-5, with 12 bases identical to TRBD2. CDR1 and CDR2 (germline): SGHTA, FQGNSA. CDR3 length: 15 residues. J lost 6 bases, V lost 10 bases, and 12 bases had no gene match. DNA of the CDR3: TGTGCCACCAAATCTAGCGGGAGGGCCGGGAAGACCCAGTACTTC. This gives the protein CATKSSGRAGKTQYF.

The rearrangement joins TRBV19 to TRBJ1-5; D may be TRBD1 (6 bases). The V and J ends lost 6 bases and 2 bases respectively, with 14 bases between them. The CDR3 totals 15 residues. The germline CDR1 and CDR2 sequences are LNHDA and SQIVND (reference sequence). CDR3 sequence (DNA): TGTGCCAGTAGGGGGACAATCAGGGGCAATCAGCCCCAGCATTTT. It specifies CASRGTIRGNQPQHF.

The CDR3 region is CASSPPLGGSVEQYF. CDR3 coding DNA: TGTGCCAGCTCACCACCGCTGGGAGGCTCGGTCGAGCAGTACTTC. The chain joins TRBV18 to TRBJ2-7, with TRBD2 as a possible D gene (6 bases). The germline V gene has CDR1 KGHSH and CDR2 LQKENI. The ends were cut back, 0 bases at V and 6 bases at J, with 15 bases in the middle. CDR3 length equals 15 residues. The full variable domain, in which reference TRBV18 and TRBJ2-7 provide the parts outside the CDR3, is NAGVMQNPRHLVRRRGQEARLRCSPMKGHSHVYWYRQLPEEGLKFMVYLQKENIIDESGMPKERFSAEFPKEGPSILRIQQVVRGDSAAYFCASSPPLGGSVEQYFGPGTRLTVT.

V is TRBV5-4 and J is TRBJ2-2, with D perhaps TRBD1 (6 bases). This CDR3 region has 15 residues. Deletions cut 4 bases from V and 7 bases from J, with 17 bases between. Germline CDR1 and CDR2: SGHNT and YYREEE (reference sequence). The CDR3 sequence is CASSQGQVGVGELFF. For the CDR3, the DNA is TGTGCCAGCAGCCAGGGACAAGTGGGCGTCGGGGAGCTGTTTTTT.

CDR3: CASSSSGQYQETQYF. The CDR3 DNA sequence: TGTGCCAGCAGCTCGAGTGGGCAGTACCAAGAGACCCAGTACTTC. The chain uses TRBV7-9 and TRBJ2-5, with D uncertain. Trimming took off 4 bases at V and 0 bases at J, with 12 bases between the two ends. This CDR3 is 15 amino acids long. CDR1 is SEHNR, CDR2 FQNEAQ, per germline (reference sequence). The whole variable domain, remainder taken from reference TRBV7-9 and TRBJ2-5, is DTGVSQNPRHKITKRGQNVTFRCDPISEHNRLYWYRQTLGQGPEFLTYFQNEAQLEKSRLLSDRFSAERPKGSFSTLEIQRTEQGDSAMYLCASSSSGQYQETQYFGPGTRLLVL.

The V and J genes are TRBV7-9 and TRBJ2-3; D not certain. Germline V CDR1 and CDR2: SEHNR, FQNEAQ (reference sequence). V lost 1 base and J 5 bases, leaving 4 bases between the germline ends. The CDR3 is made up of 12 amino acids. This CDR3 is CASSLEIDTQYF. As DNA, the CDR3 is TGTGCCAGCAGCTTAGAAATAGATACGCAGTATTTT.

The chain carries TRBV7-2 and TRBJ2-1; D gene ambiguous. Between the trimmed V and J ends, which lost 1 base and 8 bases, there was a span of 9 bases. The CDR3 has 13 amino acids. Germline V gene lookup returns CDR1 SGHTA and CDR2 FQGNSA. The CDR3 loop is CASSLELEHEQFF. The CDR3, as DNA: TGTGCCAGCAGCTTAGAATTAGAGCATGAGCAGTTCTTC.

The rearrangement uses TRBV30 and TRBJ2-3, with TRBD2 matching 9 bases. The CDR3 is made up of 15 amino acids. In germline, CDR1 is GTSNPN, CDR2 SVGIG (reference sequence). Trimming at V came to 0 bases and at J to 6 bases, leaving 7 bases not matched to a gene. CDR3 loop: CAWSVPSGGIDTQYF. The CDR3 coding sequence is TGTGCCTGGAGTGTACCGAGCGGGGGGATTGATACGCAGTATTTT. The full variable domain, rest sourced from reference TRBV30 and TRBJ2-3, is SQTIHQWPATLVQPVGSPLSLECTVEGTSNPNLYWYRQAAGRGLQLLFYSVGIGQISSEVPQNLSASRPQDRQFILSSKKLLLSDSGFYLCAWSVPSGGIDTQYFGPGTRLTVL.

The chain is built from TRBV4-1 and TRBJ1-2; D might be TRBD1 (5 bases). The germline V gene has CDR1 MGHRA and CDR2 YSYEKL. The CDR3 has 16 residues. V was clipped by 0 bases and J by 2 bases, with 13 bases between them. The CDR3 here is CASSQDSEGLNYGYTF. The CDR3 bases are TGCGCCAGCAGCCAAGATTCGGAGGGGTTGAACTATGGCTACACCTTC.

This clone was counted only a few times. V usage is TRBV2 and J usage is TRBJ2-7, with unresolved D. The germline V gene encodes CDR1 SNHLY and CDR2 FYNNEI. The CDR3 runs 13 residues. The V and J ends lost 8 bases and 0 bases respectively, with 11 bases between them. The CDR3 DNA reads TGTGCCAGCGGAACAGATTTCTCCTACGAGCAGTACTTC. This translates into CASGTDFSYEQYF.

The CDR3 sequence is CASTWTGGVYGYTF. In DNA, the CDR3 is TGTGCCAGTACATGGACAGGTGGGGTCTATGGCTACACCTTC. The chain carries TRBV19 and TRBJ1-2, with 7 nucleotides matching TRBD1. After removal of 7 bases from V and 4 bases from J, the junction contained 9 bases not matched to a gene. Per germline, CDR1 LNHDA and CDR2 SQIVND (reference sequence). The CDR3 spans 14 residues.

V usage is TRBV29-1 and J usage is TRBJ1-1; D remains ambiguous. From germline, CDR1 is SQVTM and CDR2 ANQGSEA. With 5 bases removed from V and 0 bases from J, the gap between germline ends came to 7 bases. The CDR3 is 12 amino acids. The CDR3 region is CSVTHLNTEAFF. CDR3 sequence (DNA): TGCAGCGTTACCCATCTGAACACTGAAGCTTTCTTT.